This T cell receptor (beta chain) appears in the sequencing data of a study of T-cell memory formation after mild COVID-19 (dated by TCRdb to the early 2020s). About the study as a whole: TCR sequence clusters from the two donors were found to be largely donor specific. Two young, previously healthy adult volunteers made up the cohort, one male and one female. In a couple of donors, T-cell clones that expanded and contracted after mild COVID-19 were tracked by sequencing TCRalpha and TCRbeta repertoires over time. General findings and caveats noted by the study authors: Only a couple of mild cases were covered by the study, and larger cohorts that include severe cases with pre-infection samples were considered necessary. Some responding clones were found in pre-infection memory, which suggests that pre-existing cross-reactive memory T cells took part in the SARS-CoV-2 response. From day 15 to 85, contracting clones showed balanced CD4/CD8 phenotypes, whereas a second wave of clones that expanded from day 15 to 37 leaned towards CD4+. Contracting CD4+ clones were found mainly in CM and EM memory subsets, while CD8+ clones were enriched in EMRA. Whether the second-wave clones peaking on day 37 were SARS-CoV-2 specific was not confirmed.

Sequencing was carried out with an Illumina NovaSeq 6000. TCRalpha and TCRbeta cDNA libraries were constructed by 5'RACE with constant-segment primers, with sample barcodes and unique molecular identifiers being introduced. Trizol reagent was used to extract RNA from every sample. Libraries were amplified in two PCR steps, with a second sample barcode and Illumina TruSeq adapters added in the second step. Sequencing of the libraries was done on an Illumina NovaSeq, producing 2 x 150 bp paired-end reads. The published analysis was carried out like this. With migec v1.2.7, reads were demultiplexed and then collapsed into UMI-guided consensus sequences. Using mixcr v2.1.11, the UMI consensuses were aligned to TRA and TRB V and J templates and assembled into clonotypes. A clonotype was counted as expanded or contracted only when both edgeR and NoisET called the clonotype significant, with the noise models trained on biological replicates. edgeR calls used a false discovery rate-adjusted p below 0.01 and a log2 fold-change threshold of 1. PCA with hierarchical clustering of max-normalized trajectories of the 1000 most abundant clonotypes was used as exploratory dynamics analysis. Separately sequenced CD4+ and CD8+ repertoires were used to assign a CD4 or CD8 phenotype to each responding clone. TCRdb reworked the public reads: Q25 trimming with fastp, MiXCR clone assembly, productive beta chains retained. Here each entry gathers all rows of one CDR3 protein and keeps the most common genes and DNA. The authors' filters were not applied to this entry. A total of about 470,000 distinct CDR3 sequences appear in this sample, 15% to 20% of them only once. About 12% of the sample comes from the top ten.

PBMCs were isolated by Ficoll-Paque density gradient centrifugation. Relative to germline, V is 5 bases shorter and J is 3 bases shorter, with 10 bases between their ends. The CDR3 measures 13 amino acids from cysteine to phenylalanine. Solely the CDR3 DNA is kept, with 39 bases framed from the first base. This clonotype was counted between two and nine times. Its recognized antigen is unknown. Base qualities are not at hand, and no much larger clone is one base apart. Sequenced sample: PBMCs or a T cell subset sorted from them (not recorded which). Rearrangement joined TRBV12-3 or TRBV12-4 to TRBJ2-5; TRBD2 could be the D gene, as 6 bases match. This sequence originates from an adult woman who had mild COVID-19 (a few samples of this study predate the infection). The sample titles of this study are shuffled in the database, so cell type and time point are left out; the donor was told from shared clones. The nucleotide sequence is TGTGCCAGCAGTCGGGGGTGGGAAGAGACCCAGTACTTC. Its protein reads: CASSRGWEETQYF.